These 7 T cell receptor beta chains came from one sample sequenced in a study of regulatory T cells in long-lasting Graves disease. Arm-PCR of CDR3 regions with iRepertoire HTBI primers generated TCR beta libraries. TCRdb re-derived calls from the multiplex PCR reads in MiXCR, one entry per CDR3 protein. This sample has hundreds of thousands of distinct CDR3 sequences, with roughly 15% found just once. The time point denotes: newly diagnosed GD, antithyroid drugs for less than 3 months. PBMCs were the source of the RNA used for TCR sequencing. This sample also belongs to another study, concerning T cells in Graves' hyperthyroidism and ophthalmopathy.

The input for sequencing was peripheral blood mononuclear cells (PBMCs), taken at new diagnosis, from a patient treated with antithyroid drugs. These receptors all stem from a woman in her twenties or thirties with Graves disease.

This clonotype has ten or more counts. This chain joins TRBV20-1 and TRBJ2-1, with D perhaps given as TRBD1 or TRBD2 (5 bases each). V dropped 3 bases and J dropped 5 bases, with 11 bases sitting between them. Germline CDR1 and CDR2: DFQATT and SNEGSKA (reference sequence). The length of the CDR3 is 13 residues. The CDR3: CSASGDLDNEQFF. As DNA, the CDR3 is TGCAGTGCTAGTGGGGACCTGGACAATGAGCAGTTCTTC.

Remarks on this clonotype: At one boundary the junction diverges from the germline segment, which might be a read error. The J gene is TRBJ2-2, the V gene TRBV5-1, with 10 nucleotides matching TRBD1. The CDR3 has 17 residues. Germline CDR1 SGHRS, CDR2 YFSETQ. CDR3 sequence: CASSLSPGQGRTGERFF. In DNA, the CDR3 is TGCGCCAGCAGCTTATCTCCGGGACAGGGGAGGACCGGGGAGCGGTTTTTT. Full variable domain (missing parts from reference TRBV5-1 and TRBJ2-2): KAGVTQTPRYLIKTRGQQVTLSCSPISGHRSVSWYQQTPGQGLQFLFEYFSETQRNKGNFPGRFSGRQFSNSRSEMNVSTLELGDSALYLCASSLSPGQGRTGERFFGEGSRLTVL.

The V gene is TRBV29-1, the J gene TRBJ1-1, with 9 nucleotides matching TRBD1. Looked up from germline, CDR1 is SQVTM and CDR2 is ANQGSEA. This CDR3 has 13 residues. J gave up 10 bases and V 5 bases, and 11 bases lay outside the gene matches. The CDR3 region has the DNA TGCAGCGTTACCCCGGGACAGGGAACTCGAGCTTTCTTT. Its translation is CSVTPGQGTRAFF.

The V call is TRBV18, the J call TRBJ1-5; perhaps TRBD1 as D (6 bases). This CDR3 has 13 residues. Germline CDR1 KGHSH, CDR2 LQKENI. Deletions cut 2 bases from V and 6 bases from J, with 8 bases between. The CDR3 bases are TGTGCCAGCTCACCAGGGGGCAGTCAGCCCCAGCATTTT. Encoded protein: CASSPGGSQPQHF.

The gene calls are TRBV4-2 and TRBJ1-2; maybe TRBD1 (5 bases). V was cut by 0 bases and J by 1 base, with 15 bases left in between. CDR1 is LGHNA and CDR2 is YNFKEQ in the germline V gene. The CDR3 runs to 17 residues. The CDR3 region has the DNA TGTGCCAGCAGCCAAGAGGATTCAGGGTGGGATAACTATGGCTACACCTTC. Translating gives CASSQEDSGWDNYGYTF.

This clonotype has at least ten counts. The rearrangement uses TRBV11-2 and TRBJ2-1, with 7 positions matching TRBD2. The germline CDR1 and CDR2 sequences are SGHAT and FQNNGV. The junction had 7 bases not matched to a gene; V was cut back by 6 bases and J by 5 bases. The CDR3 is 14 residues long. Written as DNA, the CDR3 is TGTGCCAGCAGTTTCACTAGCGCTAACAATGAGCAGTTCTTC. It yields the protein CASSFTSANNEQFF.

The sample holds many counts of this clonotype. The CDR3 bases are TGCGCCAGCAGCCCACGCGGGGGAAGCACAGATACGCAGTATTTT. Its translation: CASSPRGGSTDTQYF. The genes are TRBV4-3 and TRBJ2-3; TRBD2 matches at 7 bases. The CDR3 consists of 15 residues. V was clipped by 4 bases and J by 0 bases; unmatched bases: 4. Germline loops: CDR1 LGHNA, CDR2 YSLEER.